Described below is a single T cell receptor (beta chain) sequence and its context. Antigen specificity is unknown. The source of the sample is a study of CD4 T cells in relation to SARS-CoV-2 and coronaviruses. Study information: ViraFEST: roughly ten-day antigen culture of PBMCs, then TCR beta CDR3 sequencing.

Trimming removed 2 bases from V and 6 bases from J; junction bases left unmatched: 7. Germline CDR1 LGHDT, CDR2 YNNKEL (reference sequence). The CDR3 spans 15 residues. Naive and memory CD4+ T cells were cultured with CEF, then survey-sequenced. Profiled with immunoSEQ multiplex PCR; TCRdb holds only in-frame clones, not every one. The table includes about 39,000 clones, about 79% detected once. Study-level findings and limits: In around 67% of donors, memory CD4+ clonotypes crossrecognized SARS-CoV-2 and at least one common cold coronavirus spike.

This sequence was found in an adult with COVID-19. This rearrangement joins TRBV3-1 (or the pseudogene TRBV3-2) to TRBJ2-7; 10 bases are shared with TRBD2. Sample: naive CD4+ T cells from PBMCs, cultured in vitro. The subset denotes: naive CD4+ T cells isolated by negative enrichment. Here the CDR3 DNA reads TGTGCCAGCAGCCAAACACTAGCGGGAAGCCTCGAGCAGTACTTC. Its protein product is CASSQTLAGSLEQYF.